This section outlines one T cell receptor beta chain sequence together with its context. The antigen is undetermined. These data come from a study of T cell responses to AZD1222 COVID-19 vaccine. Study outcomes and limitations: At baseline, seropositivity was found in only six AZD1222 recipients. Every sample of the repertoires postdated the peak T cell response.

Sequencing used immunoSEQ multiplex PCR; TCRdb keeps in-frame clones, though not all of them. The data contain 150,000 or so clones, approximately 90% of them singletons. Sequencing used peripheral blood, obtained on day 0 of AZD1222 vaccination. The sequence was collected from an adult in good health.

CDR3: CASRSEDRHNEKLFF. CDR3 bases: TGTGCCAGCAGATCCGAAGACAGACATAATGAAAAACTGTTTTTT. The chain has TRBV28 and TRBJ1-4, with D perhaps TRBD1 (5 bases). V was clipped by 6 bases and J by 4 bases, with 15 bases between them. This CDR3 has 15 amino acids. CDR1 is MDHEN, CDR2 SYDVKM, per germline.